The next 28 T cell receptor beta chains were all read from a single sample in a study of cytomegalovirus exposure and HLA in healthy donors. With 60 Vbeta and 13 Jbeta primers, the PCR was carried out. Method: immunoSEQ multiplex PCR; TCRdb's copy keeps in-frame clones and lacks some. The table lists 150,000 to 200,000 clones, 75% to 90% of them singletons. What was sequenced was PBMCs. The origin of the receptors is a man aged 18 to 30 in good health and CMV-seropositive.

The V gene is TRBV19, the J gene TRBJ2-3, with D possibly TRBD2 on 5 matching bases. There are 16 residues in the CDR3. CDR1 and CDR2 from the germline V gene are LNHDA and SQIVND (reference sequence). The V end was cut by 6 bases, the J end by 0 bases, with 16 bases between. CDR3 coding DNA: TGTGCCAGTAGCTCAATGCAGCGGTTAAGCACAGATACGCAGTATTTT. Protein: CASSSMQRLSTDTQYF.

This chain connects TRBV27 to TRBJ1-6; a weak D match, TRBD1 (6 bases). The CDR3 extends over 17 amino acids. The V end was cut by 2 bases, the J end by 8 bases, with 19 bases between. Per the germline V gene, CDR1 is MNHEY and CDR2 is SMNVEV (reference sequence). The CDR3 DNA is TGTGCCAGCAGTTTAGTCGGGACCAGGGGTAGGGATTCACCCCTCCACTTT. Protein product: CASSLVGTRGRDSPLHF.

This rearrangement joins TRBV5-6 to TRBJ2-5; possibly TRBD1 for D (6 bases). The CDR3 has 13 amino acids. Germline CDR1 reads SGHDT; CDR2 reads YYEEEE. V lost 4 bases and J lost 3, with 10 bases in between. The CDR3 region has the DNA TGTGCCAGCAGCCGCAGGGGAGAAGAGACCCAGTACTTC. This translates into CASSRRGEETQYF. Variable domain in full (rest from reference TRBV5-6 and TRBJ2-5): DAGVTQSPTHLIKTRGQQVTLRCSPKSGHDTVSWYQQALGQGPQFIFQYYEEEERQRGNFPDRFSGHQFPNYSSELNVNALLLGDSALYLCASSRRGEETQYFGPGTRLLVL.

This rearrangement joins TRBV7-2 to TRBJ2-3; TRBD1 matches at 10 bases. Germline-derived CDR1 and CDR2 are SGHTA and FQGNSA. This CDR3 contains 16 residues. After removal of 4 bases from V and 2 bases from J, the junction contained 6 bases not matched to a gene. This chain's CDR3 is CASSYRGTGATDTQYF. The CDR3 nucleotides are TGTGCCAGCAGCTACAGAGGGACAGGGGCCACAGATACGCAGTATTTT.

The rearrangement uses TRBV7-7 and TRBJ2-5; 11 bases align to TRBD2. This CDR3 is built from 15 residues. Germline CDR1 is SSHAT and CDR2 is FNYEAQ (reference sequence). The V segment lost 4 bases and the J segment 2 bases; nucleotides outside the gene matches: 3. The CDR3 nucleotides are TGTGCCAGCAGCTCGACTAGCGGGACACAAGAGACCCAGTACTTC. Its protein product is CASSSTSGTQETQYF.

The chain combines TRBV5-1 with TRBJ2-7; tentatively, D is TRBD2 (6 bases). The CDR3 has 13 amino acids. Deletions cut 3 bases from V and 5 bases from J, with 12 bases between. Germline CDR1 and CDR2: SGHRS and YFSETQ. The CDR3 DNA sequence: TGCGCCAGCAGCTCGACTAGTTTCCACGAGCAGTACTTC. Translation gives CASSSTSFHEQYF.

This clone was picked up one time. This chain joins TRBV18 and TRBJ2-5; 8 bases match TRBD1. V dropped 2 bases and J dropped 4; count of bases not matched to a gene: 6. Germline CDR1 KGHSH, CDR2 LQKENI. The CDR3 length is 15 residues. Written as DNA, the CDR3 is TGTGCCAGCTCACCAGCGCAGGGGGCGAGAGAGACCCAGTACTTC. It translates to CASSPAQGARETQYF.

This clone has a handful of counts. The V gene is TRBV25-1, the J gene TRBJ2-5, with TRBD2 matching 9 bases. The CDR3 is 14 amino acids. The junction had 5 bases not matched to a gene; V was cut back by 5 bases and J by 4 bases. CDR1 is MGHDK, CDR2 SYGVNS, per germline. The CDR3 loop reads CASSSRGGRETQYF. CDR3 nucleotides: TGTGCCAGCAGTTCGCGGGGGGGCCGAGAGACCCAGTACTTC.

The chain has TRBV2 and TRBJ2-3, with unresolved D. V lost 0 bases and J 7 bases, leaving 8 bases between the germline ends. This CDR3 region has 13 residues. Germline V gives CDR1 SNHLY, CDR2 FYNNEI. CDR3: CASSEALQNTQYF. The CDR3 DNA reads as TGTGCCAGCAGTGAAGCGCTTCAGAATACGCAGTATTTT.

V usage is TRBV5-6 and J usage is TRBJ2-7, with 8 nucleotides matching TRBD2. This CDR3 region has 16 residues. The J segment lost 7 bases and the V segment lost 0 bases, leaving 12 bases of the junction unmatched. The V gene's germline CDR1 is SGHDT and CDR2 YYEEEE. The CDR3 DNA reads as TGTGCCAGCAGCTTGGATGGGGCGGGGGGTCCTGGGGAGCAGTACTTC. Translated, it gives CASSLDGAGGPGEQYF.

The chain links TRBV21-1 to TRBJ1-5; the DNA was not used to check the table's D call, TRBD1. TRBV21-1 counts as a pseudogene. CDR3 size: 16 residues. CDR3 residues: CASSKALFVQNQPQHF. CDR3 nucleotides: TGTGCCAGCAGCAAAGCGCTTTTCGTCCAGAATCAGCCCCAGCATTTT.

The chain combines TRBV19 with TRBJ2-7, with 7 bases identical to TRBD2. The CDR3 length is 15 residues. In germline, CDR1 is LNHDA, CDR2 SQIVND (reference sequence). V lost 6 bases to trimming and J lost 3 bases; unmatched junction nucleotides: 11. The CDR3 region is CASSAQASGGYEQYF. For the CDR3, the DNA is TGTGCCAGTAGCGCCCAGGCTAGCGGAGGCTACGAGCAGTACTTC.

The CDR3 DNA follows: TGTGCCATCAGTGAGTCGAGTTTTGAAGCTTTCTTT. It is translated as CAISESSFEAFF. This rearrangement joins TRBV10-3 to TRBJ1-1, with D uncertain. Per the germline V gene, CDR1 is ENHRY and CDR2 is SYGVKD. Trimming stripped 0 bases from V and 7 bases from J, with 6 bases between. This CDR3 is built from 12 residues.

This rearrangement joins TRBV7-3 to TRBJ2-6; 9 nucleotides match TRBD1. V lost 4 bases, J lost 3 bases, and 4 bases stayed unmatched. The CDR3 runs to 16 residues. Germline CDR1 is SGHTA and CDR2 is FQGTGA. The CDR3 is CASSSTGGHGANVLTF. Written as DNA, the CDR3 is TGTGCCAGCAGCTCGACAGGGGGACATGGGGCCAACGTCCTGACTTTC.

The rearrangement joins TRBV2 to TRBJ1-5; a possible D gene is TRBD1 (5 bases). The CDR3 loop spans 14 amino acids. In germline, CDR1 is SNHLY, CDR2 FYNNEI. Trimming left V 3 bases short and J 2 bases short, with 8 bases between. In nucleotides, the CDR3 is TGTGCCAGCAGTGACAGGGCAGGCAATCAGCCCCAGCATTTT. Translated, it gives CASSDRAGNQPQHF. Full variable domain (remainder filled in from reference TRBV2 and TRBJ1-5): EPEVTQTPSHQVTQMGQEVILRCVPISNHLYFYWYRQILGQKVEFLVSFYNNEISEKSEIFDDQFSVERPDGSNFTLKIRSTKLEDSAMYFCASSDRAGNQPQHFGDGTRLSIL.

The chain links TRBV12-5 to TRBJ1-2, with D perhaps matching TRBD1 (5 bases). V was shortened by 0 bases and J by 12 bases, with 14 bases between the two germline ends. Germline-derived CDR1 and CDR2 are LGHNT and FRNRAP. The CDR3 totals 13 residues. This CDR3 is CASGLVNGQGNTF. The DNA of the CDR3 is TGTGCTAGTGGTTTGGTAAATGGGCAGGGAAACACCTTC.

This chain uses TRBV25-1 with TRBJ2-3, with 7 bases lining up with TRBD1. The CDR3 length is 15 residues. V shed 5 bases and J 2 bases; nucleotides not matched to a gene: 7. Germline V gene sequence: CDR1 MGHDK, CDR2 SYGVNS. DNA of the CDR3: TGTGCCAGCAGTTCAATGGGACAGCCCACAGATACGCAGTATTTT. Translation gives CASSSMGQPTDTQYF.

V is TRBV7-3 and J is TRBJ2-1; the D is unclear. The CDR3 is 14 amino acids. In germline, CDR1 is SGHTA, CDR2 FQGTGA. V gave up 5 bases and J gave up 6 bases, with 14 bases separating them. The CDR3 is CASSVHGPPNEQFF. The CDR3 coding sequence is TGTGCCAGCAGCGTACATGGGCCGCCCAATGAGCAGTTCTTC.

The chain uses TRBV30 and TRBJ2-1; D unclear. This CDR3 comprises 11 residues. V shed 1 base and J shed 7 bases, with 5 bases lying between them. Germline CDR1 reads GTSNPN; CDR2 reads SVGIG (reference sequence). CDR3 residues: CAWSAENEQFF. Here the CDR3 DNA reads TGTGCCTGGAGTGCGGAGAATGAGCAGTTCTTC.

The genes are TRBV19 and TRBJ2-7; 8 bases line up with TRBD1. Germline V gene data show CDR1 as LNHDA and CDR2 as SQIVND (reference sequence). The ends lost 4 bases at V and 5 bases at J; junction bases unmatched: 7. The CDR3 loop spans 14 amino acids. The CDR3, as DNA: TGTGCCAGTAGTAACGGACAGGGTCTGAACGAGCAGTACTTC. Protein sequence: CASSNGQGLNEQYF.

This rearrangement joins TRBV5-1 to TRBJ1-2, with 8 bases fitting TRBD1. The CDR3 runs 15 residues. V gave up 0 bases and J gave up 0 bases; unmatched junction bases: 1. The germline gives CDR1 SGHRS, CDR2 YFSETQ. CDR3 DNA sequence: TGCGCCAGCAGCTTGGGACAGGGGTCTAACTATGGCTACACCTTC. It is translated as CASSLGQGSNYGYTF. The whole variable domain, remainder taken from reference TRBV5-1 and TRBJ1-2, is KAGVTQTPRYLIKTRGQQVTLSCSPISGHRSVSWYQQTPGQGLQFLFEYFSETQRNKGNFPGRFSGRQFSNSRSEMNVSTLELGDSALYLCASSLGQGSNYGYTFGSGTRLTVV.

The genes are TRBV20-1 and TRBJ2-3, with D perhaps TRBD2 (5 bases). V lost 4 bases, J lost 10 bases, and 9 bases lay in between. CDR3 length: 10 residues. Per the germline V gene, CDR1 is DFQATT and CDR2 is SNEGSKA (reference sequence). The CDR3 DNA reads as TGCAGTGCTATTGCGGGTGCGCAGTATTTT. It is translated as CSAIAGAQYF.

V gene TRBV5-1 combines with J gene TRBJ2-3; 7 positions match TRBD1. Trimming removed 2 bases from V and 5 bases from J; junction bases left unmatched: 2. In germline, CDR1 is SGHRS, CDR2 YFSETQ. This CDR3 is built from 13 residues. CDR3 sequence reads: CASSLTGEDTQYF. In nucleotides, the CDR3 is TGCGCCAGCAGCTTAACAGGGGAAGATACGCAGTATTTT.

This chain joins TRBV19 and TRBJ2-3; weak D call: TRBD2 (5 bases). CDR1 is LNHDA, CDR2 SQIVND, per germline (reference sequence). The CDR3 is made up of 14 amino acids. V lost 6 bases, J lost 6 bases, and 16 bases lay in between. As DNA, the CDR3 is TGTGCCAGTAGGGAGGACGTTCGCGGGGATACGCAGTATTTT. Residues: CASREDVRGDTQYF.

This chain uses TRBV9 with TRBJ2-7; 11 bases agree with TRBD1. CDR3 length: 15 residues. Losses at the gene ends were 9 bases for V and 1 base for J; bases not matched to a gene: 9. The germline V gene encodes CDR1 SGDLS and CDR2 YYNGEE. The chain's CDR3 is CANVRGDRGSYEQYF. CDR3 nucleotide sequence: TGTGCCAATGTAAGAGGGGACAGGGGGTCCTACGAGCAGTACTTC.

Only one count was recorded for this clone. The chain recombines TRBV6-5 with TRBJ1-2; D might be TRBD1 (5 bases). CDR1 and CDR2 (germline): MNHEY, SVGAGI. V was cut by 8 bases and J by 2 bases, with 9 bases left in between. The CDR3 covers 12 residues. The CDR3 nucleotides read TGTGCCAGCCGGGGGGTCAACTATGGCTACACCTTC. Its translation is CASRGVNYGYTF.

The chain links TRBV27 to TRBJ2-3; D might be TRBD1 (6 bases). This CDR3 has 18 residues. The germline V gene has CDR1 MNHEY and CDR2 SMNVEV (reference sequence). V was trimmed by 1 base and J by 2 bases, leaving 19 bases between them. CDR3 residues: CASSLLALQGPYTDTQYF. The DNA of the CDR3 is TGTGCCAGCAGTTTATTGGCGTTACAGGGACCCTACACAGATACGCAGTATTTT.

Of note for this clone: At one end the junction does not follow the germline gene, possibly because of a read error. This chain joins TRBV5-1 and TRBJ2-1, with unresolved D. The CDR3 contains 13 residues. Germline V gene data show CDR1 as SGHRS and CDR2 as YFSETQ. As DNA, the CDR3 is TGCGCCAGCAGCTTGGTCCCCTACGATGAGCAGTTCTTC. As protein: CASSLVPYDEQFF. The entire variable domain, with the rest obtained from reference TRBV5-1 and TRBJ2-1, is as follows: KAGVTQTPRYLIKTRGQQVTLSCSPISGHRSVSWYQQTPGQGLQFLFEYFSETQRNKGNFPGRFSGRQFSNSRSEMNVSTLELGDSALYLCASSLVPYDEQFFGPGTRLTVL.